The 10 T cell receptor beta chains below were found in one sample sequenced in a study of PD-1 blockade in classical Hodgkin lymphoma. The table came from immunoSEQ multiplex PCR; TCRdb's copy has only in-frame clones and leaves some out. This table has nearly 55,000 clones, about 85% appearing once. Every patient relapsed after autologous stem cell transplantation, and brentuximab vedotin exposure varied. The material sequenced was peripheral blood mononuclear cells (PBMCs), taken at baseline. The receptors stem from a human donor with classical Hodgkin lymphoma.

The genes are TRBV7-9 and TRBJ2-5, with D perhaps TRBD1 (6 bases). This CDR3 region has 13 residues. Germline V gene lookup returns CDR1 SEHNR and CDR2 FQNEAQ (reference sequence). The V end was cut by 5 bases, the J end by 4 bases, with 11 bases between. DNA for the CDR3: TGTGCCAGCAGCCCCCGCAGGGGAGAGACCCAGTACTTC. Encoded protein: CASSPRRGETQYF.

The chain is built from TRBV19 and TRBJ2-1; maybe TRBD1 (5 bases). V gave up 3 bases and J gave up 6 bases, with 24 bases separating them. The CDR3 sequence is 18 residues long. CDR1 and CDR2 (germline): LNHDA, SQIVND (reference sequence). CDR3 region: CASSISPAAGRIVNEQFF. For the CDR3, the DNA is TGTGCCAGTAGTATTTCCCCCGCGGCAGGGCGGATAGTCAATGAGCAGTTCTTC.

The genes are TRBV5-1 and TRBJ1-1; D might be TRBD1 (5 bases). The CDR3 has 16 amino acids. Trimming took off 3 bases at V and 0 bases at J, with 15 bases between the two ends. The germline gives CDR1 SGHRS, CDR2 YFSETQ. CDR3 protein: CASSSMGTVMNTEAFF. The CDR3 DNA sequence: TGCGCCAGCAGCTCGATGGGGACCGTTATGAACACTGAAGCTTTCTTT. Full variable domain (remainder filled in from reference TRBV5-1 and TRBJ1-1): KAGVTQTPRYLIKTRGQQVTLSCSPISGHRSVSWYQQTPGQGLQFLFEYFSETQRNKGNFPGRFSGRQFSNSRSEMNVSTLELGDSALYLCASSSMGTVMNTEAFFGQGTRLTVV.

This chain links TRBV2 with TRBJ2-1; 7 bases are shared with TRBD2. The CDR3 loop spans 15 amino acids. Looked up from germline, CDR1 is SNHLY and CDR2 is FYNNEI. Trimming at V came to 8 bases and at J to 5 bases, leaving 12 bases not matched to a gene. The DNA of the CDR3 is TGTGCCAGCGTCAAGGGGCGGGAGATGGACAATGAGCAGTTCTTC. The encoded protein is CASVKGREMDNEQFF. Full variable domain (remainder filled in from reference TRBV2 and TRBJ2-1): EPEVTQTPSHQVTQMGQEVILRCVPISNHLYFYWYRQILGQKVEFLVSFYNNEISEKSEIFDDQFSVERPDGSNFTLKIRSTKLEDSAMYFCASVKGREMDNEQFFGPGTRLTVL.

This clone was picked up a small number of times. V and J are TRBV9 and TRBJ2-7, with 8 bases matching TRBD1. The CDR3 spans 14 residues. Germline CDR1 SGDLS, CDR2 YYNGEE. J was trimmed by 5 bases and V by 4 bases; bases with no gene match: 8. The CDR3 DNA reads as TGTGCCAGCAGCCCCCGGGACAGGCGCCACGAGCAGTACTTC. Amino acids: CASSPRDRRHEQYF.

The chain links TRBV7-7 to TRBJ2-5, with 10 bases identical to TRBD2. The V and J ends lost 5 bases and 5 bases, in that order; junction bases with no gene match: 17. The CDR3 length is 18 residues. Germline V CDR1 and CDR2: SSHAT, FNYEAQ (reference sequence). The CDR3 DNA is TGTGCCAGCAGCCCCTCCCCCCCGGGGCTAGCGGGAGCTGAGACCCAGTACTTC. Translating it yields CASSPSPPGLAGAETQYF.

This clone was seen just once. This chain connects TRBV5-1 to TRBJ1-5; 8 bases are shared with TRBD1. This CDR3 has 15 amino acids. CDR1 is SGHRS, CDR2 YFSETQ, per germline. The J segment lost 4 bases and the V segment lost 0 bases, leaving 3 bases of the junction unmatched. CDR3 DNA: TGCGCCAGCAGCTTGGAGACAGGGGCGAATCAGCCCCAGCATTTT. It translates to CASSLETGANQPQHF.

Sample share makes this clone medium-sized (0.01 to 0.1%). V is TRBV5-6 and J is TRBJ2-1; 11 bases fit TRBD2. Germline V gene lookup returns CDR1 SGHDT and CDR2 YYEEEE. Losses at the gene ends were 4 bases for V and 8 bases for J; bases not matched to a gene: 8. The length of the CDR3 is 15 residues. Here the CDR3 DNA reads TGTGCCAGCAGCCTAACTAGCGGGAGATCGGATGAGCAGTTCTTC. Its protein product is CASSLTSGRSDEQFF.

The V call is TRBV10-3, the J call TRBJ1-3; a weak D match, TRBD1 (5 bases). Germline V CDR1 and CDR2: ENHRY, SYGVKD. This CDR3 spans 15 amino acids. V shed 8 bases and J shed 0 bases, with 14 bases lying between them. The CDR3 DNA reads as TGTGCCATCGGGGGGATGGCCCGCTCTGGAAACACCATATATTTT. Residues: CAIGGMARSGNTIYF.

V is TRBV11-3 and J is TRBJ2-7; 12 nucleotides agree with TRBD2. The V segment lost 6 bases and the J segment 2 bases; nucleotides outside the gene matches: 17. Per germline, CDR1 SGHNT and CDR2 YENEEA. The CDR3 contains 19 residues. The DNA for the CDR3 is TGTGCCAGCAGTGAACTGACTAGCGGGAGCTCAGACAAGCCCTACGAGCAGTACTTC. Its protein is CASSELTSGSSDKPYEQYF.